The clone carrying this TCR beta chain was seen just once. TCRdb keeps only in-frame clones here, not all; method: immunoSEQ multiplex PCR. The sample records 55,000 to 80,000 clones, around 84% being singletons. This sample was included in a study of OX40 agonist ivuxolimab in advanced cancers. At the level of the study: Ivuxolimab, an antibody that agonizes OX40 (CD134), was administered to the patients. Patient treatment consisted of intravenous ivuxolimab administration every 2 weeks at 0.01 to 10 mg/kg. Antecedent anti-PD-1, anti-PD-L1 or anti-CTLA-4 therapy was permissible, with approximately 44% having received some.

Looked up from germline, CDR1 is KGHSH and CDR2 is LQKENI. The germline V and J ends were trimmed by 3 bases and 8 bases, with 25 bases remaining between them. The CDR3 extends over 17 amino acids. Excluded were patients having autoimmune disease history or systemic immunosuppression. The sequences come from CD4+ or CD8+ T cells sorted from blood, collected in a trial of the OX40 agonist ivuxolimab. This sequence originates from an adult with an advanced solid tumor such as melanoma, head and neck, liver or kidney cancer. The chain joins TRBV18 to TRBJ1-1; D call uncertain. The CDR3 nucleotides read TGTGCCAGCTCACCCCTCCTCGGAGGGTATGGCATCGGGGAAGCTTTCTTT. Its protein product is CASSPLLGGYGIGEAFF.